What follows are 30 T cell receptor beta chains derived from one specimen sequenced in a study of shared clonotypes between healthy human individuals (TCRdb year 2020). Libraries came from the immunoSEQ multiplex PCR assay. Entries here come from immuneACCESS through TCRdb and include only in-frame sequences with V and J called. Some clones fail to appear in such tables; in the studies checked, an unresolved V gene covers under half of the shortfall, and the cause of the remainder is unknown. Recorded for this sample are millions of clones; roughly 93% of them occurred a single time. The top ten hold 0.39% of the sample. Sample: naive CD4+ T cells from PBMCs. The cell subset or site label on this specimen signifies: CD45RA+ positively selected. The receptors originated from a man aged 18 to 30 in good health. Some clones in this sample may be carry-over from other donors' samples.

Details on this clone: Within the sample, other DNA sequences also encode this same CDR3. The chain carries TRBV7-2 and TRBJ2-3; D is undetermined. Germline loops: CDR1 SGHTA, CDR2 FQGNSA. The CDR3 spans 11 residues. Trimming took 8 bases from V and 4 from J, leaving 7 bases between them. The CDR3 here is CASRAADTQYF. CDR3 DNA sequence: TGTGCCAGCCGTGCGGCAGATACGCAGTATTTT.

The chain combines TRBV20-1 with TRBJ1-1; TRBD1 is a possible D gene (6 bases). V lost 5 bases and J lost 10, with 14 bases in between. The length of the CDR3 is 11 residues. Germline CDR1 reads DFQATT; CDR2 reads SNEGSKA (reference sequence). The CDR3 sequence is CSAQGTEGAFF. CDR3 bases: TGCAGTGCTCAGGGGACGGAGGGAGCTTTCTTT.

This chain links TRBV9 with TRBJ1-3; D unresolved. Trimming cost V 0 bases and J 0 bases, with 13 bases left between them. There are 17 residues in the CDR3. Looked up from germline, CDR1 is SGDLS and CDR2 is YYNGEE. CDR3 in amino acids: CASSVDPRGDSGNTIYF. DNA for the CDR3: TGTGCCAGCAGCGTAGACCCCCGCGGCGACTCTGGAAACACCATATATTTT.

The gene calls are TRBV7-3 and TRBJ2-2; D possibly corresponds to TRBD1 (5 bases). This CDR3 contains 16 residues. Germline V lookup: CDR1 SGHTA, CDR2 FQGTGA. Trimming left V 5 bases short and J 0 bases short, with 13 bases between. This CDR3 is CASSLSTVSNTGELFF. CDR3 nucleotide sequence: TGTGCCAGCAGCCTATCGACAGTCTCGAACACCGGGGAGCTGTTTTTT.

This clone was seen just once. The chain links TRBV19 to TRBJ1-1; no definite D call. The CDR3 is made up of 15 amino acids. From germline, CDR1 is LNHDA and CDR2 SQIVND (reference sequence). Trimming stripped 4 bases from V and 4 bases from J, with 16 bases between. The chain's CDR3 is CASSTLERAGTEAFF. The CDR3 region has the DNA TGTGCCAGTAGTACCCTGGAGAGGGCTGGCACTGAAGCTTTCTTT.

The V and J genes are TRBV5-4 and TRBJ2-1; 7 nucleotides match TRBD2. This CDR3 is built from 16 residues. The germline V gene has CDR1 SGHNT and CDR2 YYREEE (reference sequence). J was trimmed by 2 bases and V by 4 bases; bases with no gene match: 9. The CDR3 here is CASSQVLAGPYNEQFF. CDR3 nucleotide sequence: TGTGCCAGCAGCCAAGTATTAGCGGGCCCCTACAATGAGCAGTTCTTC.

The gene calls are TRBV7-2 and TRBJ2-7, with D unclear. The CDR3 contains 11 residues. The V end was cut by 5 bases, the J end by 3 bases, with 5 bases between. Germline V gives CDR1 SGHTA, CDR2 FQGNSA. CDR3 amino acids: CASSRDYEQYF. CDR3 nucleotide sequence: TGTGCCAGCAGCCGCGACTACGAGCAGTACTTC.

This sequence joins TRBV29-1 and TRBJ2-5, with D possibly being TRBD2 (5 bases). From germline, CDR1 is SQVTM and CDR2 ANQGSEA. The CDR3 consists of 14 residues. Trimming left V 7 bases short and J 1 base short, with 16 bases between. CDR3 nucleotides: TGCAGCGGCCGTAGGAGGTACCGCCAAGAGACCCAGTACTTC. Translation: CSGRRRYRQETQYF.

The chain links TRBV5-4 to TRBJ2-1; 14 positions match TRBD2. CDR1 and CDR2 (germline): SGHNT, YYREEE (reference sequence). CDR3 length: 17 residues. J lost 3 bases, V lost 6 bases, and 8 bases had no gene match. CDR3 region: CASTGTSGSRDYNEQFF. The CDR3 nucleotides are TGTGCCAGCACCGGGACTAGCGGGAGCCGTGACTACAATGAGCAGTTCTTC.

This chain joins TRBV11-3 and TRBJ2-7, with 13 bases matching TRBD2. This CDR3 comprises 17 residues. Germline V gives CDR1 SGHNT, CDR2 YENEEA. Trimming removed 5 bases from V and 1 base from J; junction bases left unmatched: 8. Here the CDR3 reads CASSPWTSGSKSYEQYF. CDR3 DNA sequence: TGTGCCAGCAGCCCGTGGACTAGCGGGAGTAAATCCTACGAGCAGTACTTC.

V and J are TRBV28 and TRBJ1-1; the D gene is possibly TRBD1 (5 bases). The V gene's germline CDR1 is MDHEN and CDR2 SYDVKM. V lost 3 bases to trimming and J lost 10 bases, with 12 bases between them. This CDR3 is built from 12 residues. CDR3 coding DNA: TGTGCCAGCAGTTTCGGCGTTGGGGGAGCTTTCTTT. Protein sequence: CASSFGVGGAFF.

This clone has a single count. The rearrangement joins TRBV14 to TRBJ2-1; TRBD2 aligns across 9 bases. This CDR3 region has 16 residues. CDR1 is SGHDN, CDR2 FVKESK, per germline. V was clipped by 5 bases and J by 3 bases; unmatched bases: 8. CDR3 sequence reads: CASSLLASGDYNEQFF. The CDR3 DNA sequence: TGTGCCAGCAGCTTGCTGGCTAGCGGGGACTACAATGAGCAGTTCTTC.

This sequence joins TRBV7-9 and TRBJ1-5; 9 bases are a match to TRBD1. This CDR3 comprises 15 residues. V shed 5 bases and J 6 bases; nucleotides not matched to a gene: 8. Germline V lookup: CDR1 SEHNR, CDR2 FQNEAQ (reference sequence). The CDR3 reads CASSTGDRVGQPQHF. For the CDR3, the DNA is TGTGCCAGCAGCACGGGGGACAGGGTGGGTCAGCCCCAGCATTTT.

The chain carries TRBV16 and TRBJ2-1; TRBD2 agrees at 10 bases. Unmatched junction bases numbered 4, after V lost 1 base and J lost 7 bases. The length of the CDR3 is 15 residues. In germline, CDR1 is KGHSY, CDR2 FQNENV. The CDR3: CASSQFSGRANEQFF. The CDR3, as DNA: TGTGCCAGCAGCCAATTCAGCGGGAGGGCGAATGAGCAGTTCTTC.

The CDR3 sequence is CASSPDKNYGYTF. CDR3 nucleotide sequence: TGTGCCAGCAGCCCGGACAAGAACTATGGCTACACCTTC. The J gene is TRBJ1-2, the V gene TRBV7-3; D possibly corresponds to TRBD1 (5 bases). Trimming shortened V by 5 bases and J by 2 bases, and 9 bases separated the two germline ends. The CDR3 has 13 amino acids. CDR1 is SGHTA and CDR2 is FQGTGA in the germline V gene. Full variable domain (rest looked up from reference TRBV7-3 and TRBJ1-2): GAGVSQTPSNKVTEKGKYVELRCDPISGHTALYWYRQSLGQGPEFLIYFQGTGAADDSGLPNDRFFAVRPEGSVSTLKIQRTERGDSAVYLCASSPDKNYGYTFGSGTRLTVV.

As regards this clone: The same CDR3 also results from other DNA sequences found in this sample. The chain has TRBV7-7 and TRBJ2-5; 7 nucleotides align to TRBD1. In germline, CDR1 is SSHAT, CDR2 FNYEAQ (reference sequence). Trimming cost V 5 bases and J 2 bases; bases outside gene matches: 5. The CDR3 is 14 amino acids. For the CDR3, the DNA is TGTGCCAGCAGCCCGCGGACAGGACAAGAGACCCAGTACTTC. Translated, it gives CASSPRTGQETQYF.

This chain joins TRBV5-1 and TRBJ1-1; no reliable D call. Germline V CDR1 and CDR2: SGHRS, YFSETQ. Trimming left V 2 bases short and J 3 bases short, with 11 bases between. This CDR3 comprises 14 residues. The CDR3 coding sequence is TGCGCCAGCAGCTTTTCAGTTGAGGACACTGAAGCTTTCTTT. This translates into CASSFSVEDTEAFF.

This clone was counted a single time. The chain uses TRBV29-1 and TRBJ2-1; D gene uncertain. CDR1 and CDR2 (germline): SQVTM, ANQGSEA. V was clipped by 7 bases and J by 2 bases, with 15 bases between them. The CDR3 sequence is 14 residues long. The DNA for the CDR3 is TGCAGCGCCGGCCCCAGGCTGACCTACAATGAGCAGTTCTTC. Its translation: CSAGPRLTYNEQFF.

This chain links TRBV5-8 with TRBJ1-1, with D hard to call. Germline values: CDR1 SGHTS, CDR2 YDEGEE. This CDR3 contains 15 residues. The V gene lost 0 bases and the J gene lost 5 bases, with 14 bases spanning the gap. DNA of the CDR3: TGTGCCAGCAGCTTGGGTTGGGTCGTGGGGACTGAAGCTTTCTTT. It yields the protein CASSLGWVVGTEAFF.

This clone was seen just once. Other DNA sequences of this sample code for an identical CDR3. This chain's CDR3 is CASSPGLRSSYEQYF. The CDR3 nucleotides are TGTGCCAGCTCACCAGGACTCAGAAGCTCCTACGAGCAGTACTTC. The gene calls are TRBV18 and TRBJ2-7; the D gene is possibly TRBD2 (5 bases). With 2 bases removed from V and 0 bases from J, the gap between germline ends came to 11 bases. Germline V lookup: CDR1 KGHSH, CDR2 LQKENI. The CDR3 loop spans 15 amino acids. Supplemented by reference TRBV18 and TRBJ2-7, the full variable domain reads NAGVMQNPRHLVRRRGQEARLRCSPMKGHSHVYWYRQLPEEGLKFMVYLQKENIIDESGMPKERFSAEFPKEGPSILRIQQVVRGDSAAYFCASSPGLRSSYEQYFGPGTRLTVT.

The chain carries TRBV28 and TRBJ2-3; no definite D call. CDR3 size: 15 residues. V was shortened by 2 bases and J by 4 bases, with 13 bases between the two germline ends. CDR1 is MDHEN, CDR2 SYDVKM, per germline. The CDR3 region is CASSLRPPEADTQYF. In nucleotides, the CDR3 is TGTGCCAGCAGTTTACGGCCCCCGGAAGCAGATACGCAGTATTTT.

Comment on this clone: This same CDR3 is encoded by further DNA sequences in the sample. This rearrangement joins TRBV18 to TRBJ1-5; the D is unclear. V shed 1 base and J shed 5 bases, with 6 bases lying between them. Germline V gene sequence: CDR1 KGHSH, CDR2 LQKENI. This CDR3 contains 13 residues. Here the CDR3 reads CASSPRQDQPQHF. CDR3 DNA: TGTGCCAGCTCACCACGGCAGGATCAGCCCCAGCATTTT.

CDR3 DNA: TGTGCCAGCAGTACCACCGGGACCCTCGCGGAGCACAATGAGCAGTTCTTC. Encoded protein: CASSTTGTLAEHNEQFF. This chain links TRBV28 with TRBJ2-1, with D perhaps assigned TRBD1 or TRBD2 (5 bases each). The CDR3 length is 17 residues. Germline lookup yields CDR1 MDHEN and CDR2 SYDVKM. The V gene lost 5 bases and the J gene lost 5 bases, with 22 bases spanning the gap. Full variable domain (missing parts from reference TRBV28 and TRBJ2-1): DVKVTQSSRYLVKRTGEKVFLECVQDMDHENMFWYRQDPGLGLRLIYFSYDVKMKEKGDIPEGYSVSREKKERFSLILESASTNQTSMYLCASSTTGTLAEHNEQFFGPGTRLTVL.

This chain links TRBV6-6 with TRBJ2-7, with a weak D call TRBD2 (5 bases). The CDR3 is made up of 14 amino acids. V dropped 5 bases and J dropped 1 base, with 12 bases sitting between them. Germline V gene lookup returns CDR1 MNHNY and CDR2 SVGAGI (reference sequence). The CDR3 nucleotides read TGTGCCAGCAGTCACCGGGGAGCTTCCTACGAGCAGTACTTC. Protein product: CASSHRGASYEQYF.

This clone was recorded only once. The chain employs TRBV7-2 and TRBJ2-7; 11 nucleotides line up with TRBD1. Germline CDR1 SGHTA, CDR2 FQGNSA. The CDR3 spans 14 residues. After removal of 5 bases from V and 4 bases from J, the junction contained 4 bases not matched to a gene. In nucleotides, the CDR3 is TGTGCCAGCAGCGTAGGACAGGGGGCATACGAGCAGTACTTC. Translated, it gives CASSVGQGAYEQYF.

The J gene is TRBJ2-1, the V gene TRBV12-5; 11 bases match TRBD2. In germline, CDR1 is LGHNT, CDR2 FRNRAP. The CDR3 is 18 residues long. V lost 0 bases and J lost 8; bases outside the gene matches: 12. CDR3 sequence: CASGLVRLAGGLWDEQFF. CDR3 bases: TGTGCTAGTGGTTTGGTACGGCTAGCGGGGGGCCTCTGGGATGAGCAGTTCTTC.

The chain uses TRBV27 and TRBJ1-2; D is unclear. CDR3 length: 13 amino acids. Trimming stripped 3 bases from V and 4 bases from J, with 9 bases between. Per germline, CDR1 MNHEY and CDR2 SMNVEV (reference sequence). DNA for the CDR3: TGTGCCAGCAGTTTTCTAGGAACCTATGGCTACACCTTC. This codes for CASSFLGTYGYTF.

The chain is built from TRBV13 and TRBJ2-3, with D perhaps assigned TRBD1 or TRBD2 (5 bases each). The V end lost 5 bases, the J end lost 1 base, and 16 bases lay between the germline ends. Germline loops: CDR1 PRHDT, CDR2 FYEKMQ (reference sequence). CDR3 size: 16 residues. The CDR3 bases are TGTGCCAGCAGCACCACCGGGGCCAGGGGCACAGATACGCAGTATTTT. Its protein product is CASSTTGARGTDTQYF.

The chain recombines TRBV5-1 with TRBJ2-1; D ambiguous. V was shortened by 1 base and J by 0 bases, with 5 bases between the two germline ends. The CDR3 runs to 14 residues. Germline CDR1 reads SGHRS; CDR2 reads YFSETQ. The CDR3: CASSLWDSYNEQFF. CDR3 in DNA: TGCGCCAGCAGCTTGTGGGACTCCTACAATGAGCAGTTCTTC.

Remarks on this clone: This CDR3 is also generated by other DNA sequences in the sample. The genes are TRBV5-4 and TRBJ2-1; 12 bases map to TRBD2. From germline, CDR1 is SGHNT and CDR2 YYREEE (reference sequence). With 2 bases clipped from V and 6 bases from J, the junction kept 3 bases outside the gene matches. The CDR3 spans 15 residues. The CDR3 region is CASSFPGLAGNEQFF. CDR3 bases: TGTGCCAGCAGCTTCCCGGGACTAGCGGGCAATGAGCAGTTCTTC. Using reference TRBV5-4 and TRBJ2-1 for the parts outside the CDR3, the full variable domain is ETGVTQSPTHLIKTRGQQVTLRCSSQSGHNTVSWYQQALGQGPQFIFQYYREEENGRGNFPPRFSGLQFPNYSSELNVNALELDDSALYLCASSFPGLAGNEQFFGPGTRLTVL.